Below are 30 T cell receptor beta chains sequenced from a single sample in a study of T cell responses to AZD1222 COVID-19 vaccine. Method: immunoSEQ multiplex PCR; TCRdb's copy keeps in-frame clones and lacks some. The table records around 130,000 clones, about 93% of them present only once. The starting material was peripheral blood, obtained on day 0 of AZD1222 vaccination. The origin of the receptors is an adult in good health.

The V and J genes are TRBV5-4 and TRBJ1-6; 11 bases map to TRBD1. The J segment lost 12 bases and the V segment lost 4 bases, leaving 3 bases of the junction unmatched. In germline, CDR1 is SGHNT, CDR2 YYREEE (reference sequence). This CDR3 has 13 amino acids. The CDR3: CASSPGQGEPLHF. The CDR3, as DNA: TGTGCCAGCAGCCCGGGACAGGGGGAACCCCTCCACTTT.

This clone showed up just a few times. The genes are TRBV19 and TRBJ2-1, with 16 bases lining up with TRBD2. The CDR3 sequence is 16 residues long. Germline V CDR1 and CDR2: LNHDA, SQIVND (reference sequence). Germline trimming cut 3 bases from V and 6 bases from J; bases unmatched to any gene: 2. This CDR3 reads CASSIGTSGRANEQFF. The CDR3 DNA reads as TGTGCCAGTAGTATCGGGACTAGCGGGAGGGCCAATGAGCAGTTCTTC.

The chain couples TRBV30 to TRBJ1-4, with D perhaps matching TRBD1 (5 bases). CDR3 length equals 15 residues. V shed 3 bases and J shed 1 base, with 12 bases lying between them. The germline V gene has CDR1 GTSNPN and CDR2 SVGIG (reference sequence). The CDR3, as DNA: TGTGCCTGGAGGGAGCTTGGGGGAACTAATGAAAAACTGTTTTTT. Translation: CAWRELGGTNEKLFF.

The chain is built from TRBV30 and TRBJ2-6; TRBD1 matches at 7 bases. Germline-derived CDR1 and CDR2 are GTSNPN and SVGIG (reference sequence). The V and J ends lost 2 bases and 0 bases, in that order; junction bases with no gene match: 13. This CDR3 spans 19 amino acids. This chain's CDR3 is CAWSRSKTGRNSGANVLTF. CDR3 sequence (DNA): TGTGCCTGGAGTCGATCCAAGACAGGGAGAAACTCTGGGGCCAACGTCCTGACTTTC.

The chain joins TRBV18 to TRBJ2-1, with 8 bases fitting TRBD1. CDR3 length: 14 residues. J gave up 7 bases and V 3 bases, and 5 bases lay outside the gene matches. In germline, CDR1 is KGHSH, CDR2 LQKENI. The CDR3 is CASSPRTGPNEQFF. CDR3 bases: TGTGCCAGCTCACCGAGGACAGGGCCAAATGAGCAGTTCTTC.

CDR3 coding DNA: TGTGCCAGCAGTACATCTTCCTTGACAGGAACCCTTGGCTACACCTTC. Residues: CASSTSSLTGTLGYTF. The chain recombines TRBV27 with TRBJ1-2; D might be TRBD1 (6 bases). The CDR3 runs 16 residues. Germline CDR1 MNHEY, CDR2 SMNVEV (reference sequence). The ends were cut back, 5 bases at V and 7 bases at J, with 23 bases in the middle.

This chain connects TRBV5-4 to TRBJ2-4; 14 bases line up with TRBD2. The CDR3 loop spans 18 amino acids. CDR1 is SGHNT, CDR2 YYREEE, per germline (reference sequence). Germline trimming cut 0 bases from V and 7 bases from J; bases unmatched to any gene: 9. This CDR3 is CASSLGPGTSGRGNIQYF. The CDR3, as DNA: TGTGCCAGCAGCTTGGGCCCCGGGACTAGCGGGAGAGGGAACATTCAGTACTTC.

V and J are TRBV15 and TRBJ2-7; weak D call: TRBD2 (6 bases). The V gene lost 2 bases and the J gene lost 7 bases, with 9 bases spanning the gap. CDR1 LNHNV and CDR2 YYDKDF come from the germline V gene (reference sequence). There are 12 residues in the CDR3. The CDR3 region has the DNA TGTGCCACCAGCAGAAATGGGAGGGAGCAGTACTTC. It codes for CATSRNGREQYF.

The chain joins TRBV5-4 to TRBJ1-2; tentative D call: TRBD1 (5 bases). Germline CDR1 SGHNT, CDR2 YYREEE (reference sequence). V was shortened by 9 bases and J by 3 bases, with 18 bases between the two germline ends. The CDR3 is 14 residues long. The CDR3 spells CATIHAGTHYGYTF. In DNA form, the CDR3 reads TGTGCCACCATCCATGCAGGGACCCACTATGGCTACACCTTC.

The DNA for the CDR3 is TGTGCCAGCTCACCCCGACGGGACAGGGCTTCTTATGGCTACACCTTC. Translated: CASSPRRDRASYGYTF. The chain uses TRBV18 and TRBJ1-2, with 9 bases fitting TRBD1. Trimming at V came to 3 bases and at J to 5 bases, leaving 10 bases not matched to a gene. Germline V CDR1 and CDR2: KGHSH, LQKENI. The CDR3 spans 16 residues. The full variable domain, its missing parts supplied by reference TRBV18 and TRBJ1-2, is NAGVMQNPRHLVRRRGQEARLRCSPMKGHSHVYWYRQLPEEGLKFMVYLQKENIIDESGMPKERFSAEFPKEGPSILRIQQVVRGDSAAYFCASSPRRDRASYGYTFGSGTRLTVV.

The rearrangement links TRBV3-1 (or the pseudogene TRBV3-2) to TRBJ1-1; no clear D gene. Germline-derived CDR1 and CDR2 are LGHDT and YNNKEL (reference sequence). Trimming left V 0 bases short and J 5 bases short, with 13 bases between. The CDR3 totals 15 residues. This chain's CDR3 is CASSQDPVGRTEAFF. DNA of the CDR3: TGTGCCAGCAGCCAAGATCCGGTGGGCAGAACTGAAGCTTTCTTT.

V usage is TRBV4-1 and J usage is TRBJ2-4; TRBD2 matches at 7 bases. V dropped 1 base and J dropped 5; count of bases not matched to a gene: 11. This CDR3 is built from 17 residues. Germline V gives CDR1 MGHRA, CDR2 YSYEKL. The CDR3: CASSQVLAGVVENIQYF. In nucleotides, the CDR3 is TGCGCCAGCAGCCAAGTTCTCGCGGGAGTTGTCGAAAACATTCAGTACTTC.

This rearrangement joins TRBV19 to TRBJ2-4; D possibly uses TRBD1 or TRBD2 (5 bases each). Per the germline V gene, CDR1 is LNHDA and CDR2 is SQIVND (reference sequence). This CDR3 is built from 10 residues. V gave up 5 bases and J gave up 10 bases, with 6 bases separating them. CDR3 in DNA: TGTGCCAGTAGTGGGACGATTCAGTACTTC. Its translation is CASSGTIQYF.

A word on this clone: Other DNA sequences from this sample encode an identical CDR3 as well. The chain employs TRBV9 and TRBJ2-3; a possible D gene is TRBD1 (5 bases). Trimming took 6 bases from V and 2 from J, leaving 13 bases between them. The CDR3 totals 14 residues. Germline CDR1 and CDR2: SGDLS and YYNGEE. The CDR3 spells CASNWGGYTDTQYF. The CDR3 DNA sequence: TGTGCCAGCAATTGGGGCGGATACACAGATACGCAGTATTTT.

In DNA form, the CDR3 reads TGTGCCTGGGGGGGGGACTTGAACACTGAAGCTTTCTTT. Translating gives CAWGGDLNTEAFF. This chain connects TRBV30 to TRBJ1-1; possible D gene TRBD1, 5 bases. Germline values: CDR1 GTSNPN, CDR2 SVGIG (reference sequence). CDR3 length equals 13 residues. V lost 5 bases, J lost 0 bases, and 10 bases lay in between.

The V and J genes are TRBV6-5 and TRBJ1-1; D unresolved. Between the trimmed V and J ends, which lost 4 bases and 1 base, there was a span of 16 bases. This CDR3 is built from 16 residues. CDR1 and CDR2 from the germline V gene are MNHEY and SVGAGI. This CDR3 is CASSFRWGAGNTEAFF. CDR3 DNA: TGTGCCAGCAGTTTTCGGTGGGGTGCGGGGAACACTGAAGCTTTCTTT.

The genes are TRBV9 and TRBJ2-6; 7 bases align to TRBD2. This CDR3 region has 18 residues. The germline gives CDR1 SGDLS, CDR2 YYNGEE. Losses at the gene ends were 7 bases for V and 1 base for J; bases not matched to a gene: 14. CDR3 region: CASGGEPVLTSGANVLTF. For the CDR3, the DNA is TGTGCCAGCGGGGGGGAACCTGTATTGACTTCTGGGGCCAACGTCCTGACTTTC.

For the CDR3, the DNA is TGTGCCAGTAGTATTGTGGAGGACAGTGGGGTCTACGAGCAGTACTTC. Its protein is CASSIVEDSGVYEQYF. The rearrangement uses TRBV19 and TRBJ2-7; tentative D call: TRBD1 (6 bases). This CDR3 region has 16 residues. CDR1 is LNHDA and CDR2 is SQIVND in the germline V gene (reference sequence). Trimming removed 3 bases at V and 3 bases at J, with 18 bases between.

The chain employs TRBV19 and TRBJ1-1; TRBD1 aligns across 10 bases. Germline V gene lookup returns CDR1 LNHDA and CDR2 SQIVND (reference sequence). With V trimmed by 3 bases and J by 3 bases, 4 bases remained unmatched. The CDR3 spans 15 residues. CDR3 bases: TGTGCCAGTAGTATCGGAGGGACAGGGGACACTGAAGCTTTCTTT. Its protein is CASSIGGTGDTEAFF.

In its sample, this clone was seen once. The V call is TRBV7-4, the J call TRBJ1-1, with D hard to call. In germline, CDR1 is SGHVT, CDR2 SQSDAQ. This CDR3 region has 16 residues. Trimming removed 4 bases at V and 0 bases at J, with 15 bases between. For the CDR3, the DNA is TGTGCCAGCAGCTCGGGCCCGAACCATTTGAACACTGAAGCTTTCTTT. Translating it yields CASSSGPNHLNTEAFF. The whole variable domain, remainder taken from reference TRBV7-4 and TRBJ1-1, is GAGVSQSPRYKVAKRGRDVALRCDSISGHVTLYWYRQTLGQGSEVLTYSQSDAQRDKSGRPSGRFSAERPERSVSTLKIQRTEQGDSAVYLCASSSGPNHLNTEAFFGQGTRLTVV.

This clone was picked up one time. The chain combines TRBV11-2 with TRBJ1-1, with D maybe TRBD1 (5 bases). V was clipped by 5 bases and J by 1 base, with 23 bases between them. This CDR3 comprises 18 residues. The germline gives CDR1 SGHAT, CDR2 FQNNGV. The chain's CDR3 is CASSPSTLLLRANTEAFF. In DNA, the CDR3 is TGTGCCAGCAGCCCTTCCACTCTTCTGCTCAGGGCGAACACTGAAGCTTTCTTT.

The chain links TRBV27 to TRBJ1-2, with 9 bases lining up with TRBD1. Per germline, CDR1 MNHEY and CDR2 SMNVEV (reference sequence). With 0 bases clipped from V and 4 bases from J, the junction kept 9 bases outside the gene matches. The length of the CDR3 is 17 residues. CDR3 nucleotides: TGTGCCAGCAGTTTATCGAGTAAGGGACAGGGTATCTATGGCTACACCTTC. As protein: CASSLSSKGQGIYGYTF.

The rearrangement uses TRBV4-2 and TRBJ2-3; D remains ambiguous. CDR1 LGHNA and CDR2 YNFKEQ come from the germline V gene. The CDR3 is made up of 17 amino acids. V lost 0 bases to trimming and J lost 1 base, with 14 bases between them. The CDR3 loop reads CASSQEMTPDGTDTQYF. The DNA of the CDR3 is TGTGCCAGCAGCCAAGAAATGACGCCGGATGGCACAGATACGCAGTATTTT.

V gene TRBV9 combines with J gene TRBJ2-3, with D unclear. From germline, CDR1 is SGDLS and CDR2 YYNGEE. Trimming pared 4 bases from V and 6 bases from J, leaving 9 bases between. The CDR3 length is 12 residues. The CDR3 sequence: CASSLSRDTQYF. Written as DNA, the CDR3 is TGTGCCAGCAGCCTTAGTCGGGATACGCAGTATTTT.

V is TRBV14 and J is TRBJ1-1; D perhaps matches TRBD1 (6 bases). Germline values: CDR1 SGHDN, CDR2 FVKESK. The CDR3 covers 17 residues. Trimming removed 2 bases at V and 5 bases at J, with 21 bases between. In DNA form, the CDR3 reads TGTGCCAGCAGCCAATTCCTGACAGGCTTCGAGGGGACTGAAGCTTTCTTT. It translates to CASSQFLTGFEGTEAFF.

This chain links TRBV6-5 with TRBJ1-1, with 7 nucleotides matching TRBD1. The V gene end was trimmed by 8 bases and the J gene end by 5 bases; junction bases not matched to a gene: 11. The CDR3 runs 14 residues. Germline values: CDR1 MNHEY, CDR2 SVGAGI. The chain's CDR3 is CASGLTGRGTEAFF. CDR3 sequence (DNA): TGTGCCAGCGGGCTGACCGGCAGGGGGACTGAAGCTTTCTTT.

The CDR3 DNA reads as TGCGCCAGCAGCTTGGGATCGCTAGCGGTACCCTACGAGCAGTACTTC. Protein: CASSLGSLAVPYEQYF. The chain recombines TRBV5-1 with TRBJ2-7; 7 bases fit TRBD2. The CDR3 covers 16 residues. The V gene's germline CDR1 is SGHRS and CDR2 YFSETQ. The V segment lost 0 bases and the J segment 2 bases; nucleotides outside the gene matches: 8.

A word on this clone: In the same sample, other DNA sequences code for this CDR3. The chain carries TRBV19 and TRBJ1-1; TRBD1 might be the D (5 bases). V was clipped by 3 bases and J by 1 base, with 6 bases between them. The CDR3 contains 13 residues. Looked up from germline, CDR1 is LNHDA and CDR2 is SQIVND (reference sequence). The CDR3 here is CASSIGGNTEAFF. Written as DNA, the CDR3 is TGTGCCAGTAGTATCGGGGGGAACACTGAAGCTTTCTTT.

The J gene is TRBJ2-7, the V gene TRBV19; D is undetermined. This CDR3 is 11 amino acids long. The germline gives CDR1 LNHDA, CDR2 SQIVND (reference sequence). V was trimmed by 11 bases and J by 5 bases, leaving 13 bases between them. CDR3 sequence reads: CASQIGNEQYF. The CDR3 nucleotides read TGTGCCTCACAAATTGGGAACGAGCAGTACTTC. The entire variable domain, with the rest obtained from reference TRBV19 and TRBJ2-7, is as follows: DGGITQSPKYLFRKEGQNVTLSCEQNLNHDAMYWYRQDPGQGLRLIYYSQIVNDFQKGDIAEGYSVSREKKESFPLTVTSAQKNPTAFYLCASQIGNEQYFGPGTRLTVT.

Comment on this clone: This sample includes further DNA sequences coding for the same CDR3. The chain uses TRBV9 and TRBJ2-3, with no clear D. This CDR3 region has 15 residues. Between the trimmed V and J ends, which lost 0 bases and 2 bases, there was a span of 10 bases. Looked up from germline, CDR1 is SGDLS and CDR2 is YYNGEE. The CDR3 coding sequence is TGTGCCAGCAGCGTAGAGGGCACCTCCACAGATACGCAGTATTTT. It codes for CASSVEGTSTDTQYF.